One and the same sample provided the 18 T cell receptor beta chains below, sequenced in a study of T cell repertoires in cytomegalovirus infection (dated by TCRdb to between 2018 and 2020). In light of the paper, this sample's treatment or condition label describes: in vitro stimulation with specific CMV peptide epitopes to enrich CMV-specific T cells. The antigens of these receptors remain unknown. Sequenced on an Illumina HiSeq 1500. Using fastp trimming at Q25 and MiXCR clonotype assembly, TCRdb reanalyzed the public sequencing data and kept in-frame beta chains. One record per CDR3 amino acid sequence lists the most common genes and DNA. This sample holds fewer than 900,000 distinct CDR3 sequences; 25% to 30% were observed only once. The ten largest clones capture roughly 13% of the sample. This specimen was cultured CD8+ T cells from PBMCs, taken from culture after CMV antigen stimulation. The receptors derive from a human donor in good health (CMV status not recorded). Some clones in this sample may be carry-over from other donors' samples.

This clonotype was recorded at least ten times. The genes are TRBV7-9 and TRBJ2-5; the match to TRBD1 covers 7 bases. The V segment lost 5 bases and the J segment 4 bases; nucleotides outside the gene matches: 10. Germline V lookup: CDR1 SEHNR, CDR2 FQNEAQ (reference sequence). The CDR3 has 15 residues. For the CDR3, the DNA is TGTGCCAGCAGCGGCAATACAGGGGATCGAGAGACCCAGTACTTC. Translating it yields CASSGNTGDRETQYF.

The chain is built from TRBV2 and TRBJ1-2; TRBD1 aligns across 9 bases. Unmatched junction bases numbered 6, after V lost 4 bases and J lost 3 bases. The CDR3 is 15 amino acids. The V gene's germline CDR1 is SNHLY and CDR2 FYNNEI. The CDR3 loop is CASSVFRDRDYGYTF. DNA for the CDR3: TGTGCCAGCAGTGTCTTTCGGGACAGGGACTATGGCTACACCTTC. Together with reference TRBV2 and TRBJ1-2, the CDR3 gives the full variable domain: EPEVTQTPSHQVTQMGQEVILRCVPISNHLYFYWYRQILGQKVEFLVSFYNNEISEKSEIFDDQFSVERPDGSNFTLKIRSTKLEDSAMYFCASSVFRDRDYGYTFGSGTRLTVV.

The chain's CDR3 is CAISDSTPKLAGDNEQFF. Here the CDR3 DNA reads TGTGCCATCAGTGACTCAACTCCAAAACTAGCGGGGGACAATGAGCAGTTCTTC. The J gene is TRBJ2-1, the V gene TRBV10-3; TRBD2 matches at 11 bases. Germline V gene data show CDR1 as ENHRY and CDR2 as SYGVKD. This CDR3 has 18 residues. Germline trimming cut 3 bases from V and 5 bases from J; bases unmatched to any gene: 12.

CDR3 sequence reads: CASSFGRGEAFF. Here the CDR3 DNA reads TGTGCCAGCAGTTTTGGGAGGGGTGAAGCTTTCTTT. V usage is TRBV27 and J usage is TRBJ1-1; TRBD1 is a possible D gene (5 bases). Germline CDR1 is MNHEY and CDR2 is SMNVEV (reference sequence). V lost 3 bases to trimming and J lost 7 bases, with 9 bases between them. This CDR3 is built from 12 residues.

The rearrangement uses TRBV6-5 and TRBJ1-1, with D perhaps TRBD1 (5 bases). Looked up from germline, CDR1 is MNHEY and CDR2 is SVGAGI. The CDR3 contains 17 residues. Trimming left V 2 bases short and J 1 base short, with 17 bases between. The CDR3 reads CASSYDGSRGWNTEAFF. For the CDR3, the DNA is TGTGCCAGCAGTTACGACGGATCTCGGGGGTGGAACACTGAAGCTTTCTTT.

This clonotype was counted between two and nine times. This chain connects TRBV4-3 to TRBJ2-1; 12 bases match TRBD2. The junction had 5 bases not matched to a gene; V was cut back by 0 bases and J by 5 bases. Per the germline V gene, CDR1 is LGHNA and CDR2 is YSLEER. This CDR3 spans 17 amino acids. The CDR3 DNA reads TGCGCCAGCAGCCAAGATCCGCTAGCGGGGGGGGACAATGAGCAGTTCTTC. Translated: CASSQDPLAGGDNEQFF.

The chain links TRBV6-2 or TRBV6-3 to TRBJ2-3, with a weak D call TRBD1 (7 bases). V lost 2 bases and J lost 6, with 18 bases in between. The CDR3 is 16 amino acids. The germline V gene has CDR1 MNHEY and CDR2 SVGEGT. The CDR3 protein is CASSYPKQGRYDTQYF. The CDR3 bases are TGTGCCAGCAGTTACCCAAAACAGGGGAGGTACGATACGCAGTATTTT.

V gene TRBV4-1 combines with J gene TRBJ2-2; D gene ambiguous. This CDR3 spans 15 amino acids. The ends were cut back, 1 base at V and 5 bases at J, with 11 bases in the middle. The V gene's germline CDR1 is MGHRA and CDR2 YSYEKL. In DNA, the CDR3 is TGCGCCAGCAGCCAAGGTGCTCACTGGACCGGGGAGCTGTTTTTT. Translation gives CASSQGAHWTGELFF.

This clonotype has a single count. The chain combines TRBV7-6 with TRBJ2-4, with TRBD2 matching 12 bases. Germline CDR1 reads SGHVS; CDR2 reads FNYEAQ. V was clipped by 5 bases and J by 1 base; unmatched bases: 12. This CDR3 is built from 19 residues. The DNA of the CDR3 is TGTGCCAGCAGCCCGAGGGCTAGCGGGGGGGGTACGGCCAAAAACATTCAGTACTTC. Protein product: CASSPRASGGGTAKNIQYF.

Notes on this clonotype: A read error may produce the germline difference seen at one junction end. The rearrangement uses TRBV6-1 and TRBJ1-1; 7 nucleotides line up with TRBD1. The germline gives CDR1 MNHNS, CDR2 SASEGT. This CDR3 spans 15 amino acids. Here the CDR3 DNA reads TGTGCCAGCAGGTCCGAGGGACAGTCCCTTGCTGAGGCTTTCTTT. This codes for CASRSEGQSLAEAFF.

This sequence joins TRBV5-3 and TRBJ2-2; 7 bases map to TRBD2. TRBV5-3 is flagged as an ORF with uncertain function. The ends lost 8 bases at V and 7 bases at J; junction bases unmatched: 11. The CDR3 loop spans 14 amino acids. CDR3 sequence: CASRWEGVGGELFF. The CDR3 nucleotides are TGTGCCAGCAGGTGGGAGGGTGTCGGCGGGGAGCTGTTTTTT.

This clonotype was counted once. This clone may be a read error of a much larger clone one base away. The V gene is TRBV7-8, the J gene TRBJ2-4, with 9 bases that match TRBD1. In germline, CDR1 is SGHVS, CDR2 FQNEAQ. CDR3 length equals 17 residues. V shed 5 bases, J shed 1 base, and the junction held 9 bases outside the gene matches. CDR3 sequence: CASSAGQGSGAKNIQYF. CDR3 nucleotide sequence: TGTGCCAGCAGCGCTGGACAGGGGAGTGGGGCCAAAAACATTCAGTACTTC.

The genes are TRBV11-2 and TRBJ2-1, with 9 bases lining up with TRBD2. The CDR3 has 16 residues. V was clipped by 1 base and J by 6 bases; unmatched bases: 7. Germline V gives CDR1 SGHAT, CDR2 FQNNGV. The CDR3, as DNA: TGTGCCAGCAGCTTAGTTCTGACTAGCGGCCCCAATGAGCAGTTCTTC. The encoded protein is CASSLVLTSGPNEQFF.

Remarks on this clonotype: A much larger clone lies a single base off, so this may be a read error. CDR3 coding DNA: TGTGCCAGCAGCTCCCTGTACTCTAGGAGGTGGAATGCGCAGTTCTTC. As protein: CASSSLYSRRWNAQFF. The genes are TRBV7-8 and TRBJ2-1, with a weak D call TRBD2 (5 bases). CDR1 is SGHVS, CDR2 FQNEAQ, per germline. There are 16 residues in the CDR3.

This clonotype was seen a few times. The chain joins TRBV29-1 to TRBJ2-3; D is tentatively TRBD1 or TRBD2 (6 bases each). Germline V gives CDR1 SQVTM, CDR2 ANQGSEA. The CDR3 sequence is 24 residues long. Between the trimmed V and J ends, which lost 0 bases and 5 bases, there was a span of 42 bases. The CDR3 DNA follows: TGCAGCGTTGAAGATCGCGTGTCCCGCGGACCCCCGGTAGCGAGGGGGACTCCTCTAGATACGCAGTATTTT. Protein sequence: CSVEDRVSRGPPVARGTPLDTQYF.

J is TRBJ1-5 and V is TRBV6-2 or TRBV6-3; D ambiguous. Trimming cost V 4 bases and J 10 bases, with 17 bases left between them. This CDR3 has 14 amino acids. Germline loops: CDR1 MNHEY, CDR2 SVGEGT. CDR3 DNA sequence: TGTGCCAGCAGTTTTCTCTTGGAGAGAAGCCCCCAGCATTTT. This translates into CASSFLLERSPQHF.

The CDR3 is CASSIPGQGRGANVLTF. DNA of the CDR3: TGTGCCAGCAGCATCCCGGGACAGGGTCGCGGGGCCAACGTCCTGACTTTC. The chain recombines TRBV13 with TRBJ2-6; 9 nucleotides agree with TRBD1. The CDR3 has 17 amino acids. The V segment lost 5 bases and the J segment 4 bases; nucleotides outside the gene matches: 9. Germline V CDR1 and CDR2: PRHDT, FYEKMQ (reference sequence).

The chain joins TRBV19 to TRBJ1-3, with D unresolved. Trimming took off 4 bases at V and 0 bases at J, with 10 bases between the two ends. Germline loops: CDR1 LNHDA, CDR2 SQIVND (reference sequence). The CDR3 runs to 15 residues. CDR3: CASSSRGSSGNTIYF. The CDR3 DNA follows: TGTGCCAGTAGTAGCCGTGGAAGCTCTGGAAACACCATATATTTT.